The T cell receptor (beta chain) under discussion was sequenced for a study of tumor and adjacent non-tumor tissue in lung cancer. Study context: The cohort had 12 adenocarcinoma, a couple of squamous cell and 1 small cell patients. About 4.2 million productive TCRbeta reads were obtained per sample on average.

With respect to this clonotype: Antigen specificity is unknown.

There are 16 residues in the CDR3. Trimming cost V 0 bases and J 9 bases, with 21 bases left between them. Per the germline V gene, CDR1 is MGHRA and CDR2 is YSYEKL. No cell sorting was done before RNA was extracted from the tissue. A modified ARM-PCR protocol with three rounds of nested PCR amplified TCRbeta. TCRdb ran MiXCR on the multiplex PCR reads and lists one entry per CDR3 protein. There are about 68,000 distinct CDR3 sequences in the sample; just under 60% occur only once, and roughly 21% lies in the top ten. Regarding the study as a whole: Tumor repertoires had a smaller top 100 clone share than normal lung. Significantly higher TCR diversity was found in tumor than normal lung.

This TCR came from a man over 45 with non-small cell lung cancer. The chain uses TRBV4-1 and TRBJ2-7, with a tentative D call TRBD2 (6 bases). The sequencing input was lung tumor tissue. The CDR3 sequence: CASSQDSGGSSDGQYF. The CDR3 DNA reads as TGCGCCAGCAGCCAAGATTCCGGGGGTAGCTCCGACGGGCAGTACTTC.